This TCR beta chain was profiled in a study of blood T cell repertoires in COVID-19. About the research overall: PBMCs, B-cell-depleted T cells, or T cells were the source of the cDNA or gDNA that made up the material.

This table comes from immunoSEQ multiplex PCR, and its TCRdb copy is limited to in-frame clones, with some not included. The sample carries about 150,000 clones, approximately 86% recorded once. This clone was picked up a small number of times. The clonotype was recovered from a man in his 60s with COVID-19, enrolled during active disease. Sequencing was carried out using peripheral blood.

The CDR3 is CATTGVGINQPQHF. CDR3 in DNA: TGTGCCACCACAGGGGTAGGTATCAATCAGCCCCAGCATTTT. The gene calls are TRBV19 and TRBJ1-5, with TRBD1 identical over 7 bases. Germline lookup yields CDR1 LNHDA and CDR2 SQIVND (reference sequence). The CDR3 is made up of 14 amino acids. The V segment lost 10 bases and the J segment 3 bases; nucleotides outside the gene matches: 9.